This is a list of T cell receptor beta chains from one sample in a study of shared clonotypes between healthy human individuals. Using immunoSEQ multiplex PCR, the repertoire was profiled, and TCRdb retains in-frame clones only, with some absent. The repertoire holds some 2,500,000 clones, with under 95% as singletons. The sequenced material came from naive CD4+ T cells from PBMCs. The receptor set was obtained from a man younger than 30 in good health. Some clones in this sample may be carry-over from other donors' samples. The CDR3 runs from the conserved cysteine through the conserved F or W. Each record gives: CDR3 protein, CDR3 DNA, V gene, clone size, D gene, J gene. The D gene is left open where the match is weak. The listing skips clone size in some rows; elsewhere it reads once, few, many or a size class.

CDR3 protein: CASSGGGQGISGNTIYF
CDR3 DNA: TGTGCCAGCAGCGGAGGGGGACAGGGTATCTCTGGAAACACCATATATTTT
V gene: TRBV9
clone size: NA
D gene: TRBD1
J gene: TRBJ1-3

CDR3 protein: CASSSAAGGSRELFF
CDR3 DNA: TGTGCCAGCAGTTCCGCGGCGGGGGGCAGCCGGGAGCTGTTTTTT
V gene: TRBV6-5
clone size: NA
D gene: TRBD2
J gene: TRBJ2-2

CDR3 protein: CAISEPGQGSAFF
CDR3 DNA: TGTGCCATCAGTGAGCCCGGACAGGGGAGCGCTTTCTTT
V gene: TRBV10-3
clone size: NA
D gene: TRBD1
J gene: TRBJ1-1

CDR3 protein: CASSLTVGNYEQYF
CDR3 DNA: TGTGCCAGCAGCTTGACAGTGGGAAACTACGAGCAGTACTTC
V gene: TRBV7-9
clone size: once
D gene: NA
J gene: TRBJ2-7

CDR3 protein: CASSSGNTEAFF
CDR3 DNA: TGTGCCAGCTCCTCGGGGAACACTGAAGCTTTCTTT
V gene: TRBV18
clone size: once
D gene: NA
J gene: TRBJ1-1

CDR3 protein: CASSAFSTNEKLFF
CDR3 DNA: TGTGCCAGCTCAGCCTTTTCAACTAATGAAAAACTGTTTTTT
V gene: TRBV18
clone size: NA
D gene: NA
J gene: TRBJ1-4

CDR3 protein: CASSLAASGGDEQFF
CDR3 DNA: TGTGCCAGCAGCTTGGCGGCTAGCGGCGGGGATGAGCAGTTCTTC
V gene: TRBV5-6
clone size: once
D gene: TRBD2
J gene: TRBJ2-1

CDR3 protein: CASSYSPGRTYEQYF
CDR3 DNA: TGTGCCAGCAGTTACTCACCGGGGCGGACCTACGAGCAGTACTTC
V gene: TRBV6-6
clone size: NA
D gene: NA
J gene: TRBJ2-7

CDR3 protein: CASSSASGTLHGGEQYF
CDR3 DNA: TGTGCCAGCAGTTCGGCTAGCGGGACCCTCCATGGGGGGGAGCAGTACTTC
V gene: TRBV28
clone size: NA
D gene: TRBD2
J gene: TRBJ2-7

CDR3 protein: CASITPYEQYF
CDR3 DNA: TGTGCCAGTATTACACCCTACGAGCAGTACTTC
V gene: TRBV28
clone size: NA
D gene: NA
J gene: TRBJ2-7

CDR3 protein: CASSRTPGNYGYTF
CDR3 DNA: TGTGCCAGCAGCCGCACACCAGGGAACTATGGCTACACCTTC
V gene: TRBV6-1
clone size: NA
D gene: NA
J gene: TRBJ1-2

CDR3 protein: CASSGTFSANYGYTF
CDR3 DNA: TGCGCCAGCAGCGGGACCTTCTCAGCTAACTATGGCTACACCTTC
V gene: TRBV10-2
clone size: NA
D gene: NA
J gene: TRBJ1-2

CDR3 protein: CASSTGLAKADTQYF
CDR3 DNA: TGCGCCAGCAGCACCGGACTAGCGAAGGCAGATACGCAGTATTTT
V gene: TRBV5-1
clone size: NA
D gene: TRBD2
J gene: TRBJ2-3

CDR3 protein: CASSLPGVFNEQYF
CDR3 DNA: TGTGCCAGCAGCTTGCCAGGGGTCTTCAACGAGCAGTACTTC
V gene: TRBV7-9
clone size: NA
D gene: NA
J gene: TRBJ2-7

CDR3 protein: CASQGQGGGEQYF
CDR3 DNA: TGTGCCAGCCAAGGACAGGGGGGCGGGGAGCAGTACTTC
V gene: TRBV2
clone size: NA
D gene: TRBD1
J gene: TRBJ2-7

CDR3 protein: CASSFSPGYGYTF
CDR3 DNA: TGTGCCAGCAGCTTCTCTCCCGGCTATGGCTACACCTTC
V gene: TRBV7-9
clone size: NA
D gene: NA
J gene: TRBJ1-2

CDR3 protein: CASRVTGDGEKLFF
CDR3 DNA: TGCGCCAGCAGGGTCACAGGGGACGGCGAAAAACTGTTTTTT
V gene: TRBV5-1
clone size: NA
D gene: TRBD1
J gene: TRBJ1-4

CDR3 protein: CASGRGESGNTIYF
CDR3 DNA: TGTGCCAGCGGGAGGGGCGAGTCTGGAAACACCATATATTTT
V gene: TRBV9
clone size: NA
D gene: NA
J gene: TRBJ1-3

CDR3 protein: CASSKDGVENTEAFF
CDR3 DNA: TGTGCCAGCAGCAAGGACGGGGTGGAAAACACTGAAGCTTTCTTT
V gene: TRBV5-4
clone size: NA
D gene: NA
J gene: TRBJ1-1

CDR3 protein: CASSLLPGENSGANVLTF
CDR3 DNA: TGTGCCAGCAGCTTATTGCCCGGGGAAAACTCTGGGGCCAACGTCCTGACTTTC
V gene: TRBV7-3
clone size: NA
D gene: NA
J gene: TRBJ2-6

CDR3 protein: CASSLGGTGANYGYTF
CDR3 DNA: TGTGCCAGCAGCTTGGGGGGGACAGGCGCTAACTATGGCTACACCTTC
V gene: TRBV5-4
clone size: NA
D gene: TRBD1
J gene: TRBJ1-2

CDR3 protein: CATSRDRGDTEAFF
CDR3 DNA: TGTGCCACCAGCAGAGATCGAGGAGACACTGAAGCTTTCTTT
V gene: TRBV15
clone size: NA
D gene: NA
J gene: TRBJ1-1

CDR3 protein: CASSEARPGRETQYF
CDR3 DNA: TGTGCCAGCAGTGAGGCGCGGCCAGGGAGGGAGACCCAGTACTTC
V gene: TRBV25-1
clone size: NA
D gene: NA
J gene: TRBJ2-5

CDR3 protein: CASSYSSGFDYGYTF
CDR3 DNA: TGTGCCAGCAGTTACTCCTCAGGGTTCGACTATGGCTACACCTTC
V gene: TRBV6-5
clone size: NA
D gene: NA
J gene: TRBJ1-2

CDR3 protein: CASSQVPGWVQPQHF
CDR3 DNA: TGCGCCAGCAGCCAAGTTCCAGGGTGGGTTCAGCCCCAGCATTTT
V gene: TRBV4-1
clone size: NA
D gene: NA
J gene: TRBJ1-5

CDR3 protein: CASSPQVLQGGTDTQYF
CDR3 DNA: TGTGCCAGCAGCCCGCAAGTTCTACAGGGTGGCACAGATACGCAGTATTTT
V gene: TRBV5-5
clone size: NA
D gene: NA
J gene: TRBJ2-3

CDR3 protein: CAISEGQGAASPLHF
CDR3 DNA: TGTGCCATCAGTGAAGGGCAGGGGGCGGCTTCACCCCTCCACTTT
V gene: TRBV10-3
clone size: once
D gene: TRBD1
J gene: TRBJ1-6

CDR3 protein: CASSLPAMGARGYTF
CDR3 DNA: TGTGCCAGCAGCCTCCCGGCCATGGGGGCGCGTGGCTACACCTTC
V gene: TRBV7-9
clone size: NA
D gene: NA
J gene: TRBJ1-2

CDR3 protein: CASRRDREVGYTF
CDR3 DNA: TGTGCCAGTAGGAGGGACAGGGAAGTAGGCTACACCTTC
V gene: TRBV19
clone size: NA
D gene: TRBD1
J gene: TRBJ1-2

CDR3 protein: CASSPNSGIDNEQFF
CDR3 DNA: TGTGCCAGCTCACCTAATAGCGGGATCGACAATGAGCAGTTCTTC
V gene: TRBV18
clone size: NA
D gene: TRBD2
J gene: TRBJ2-1

CDR3 protein: CASSLNPETYYEQYF
CDR3 DNA: TGCGCCAGCAGCTTGAATCCCGAAACTTACTACGAGCAGTACTTC
V gene: TRBV5-1
clone size: NA
D gene: NA
J gene: TRBJ2-7

CDR3 protein: CASSVIGGSYEQYF
CDR3 DNA: TGTGCCAGCAGCGTAATAGGCGGAAGCTACGAGCAGTACTTC
V gene: TRBV6-5
clone size: NA
D gene: NA
J gene: TRBJ2-7

CDR3 protein: CASSRRQIEAFF
CDR3 DNA: TGTGCCAGCAGTCGAAGGCAGATTGAAGCTTTCTTT
V gene: TRBV28
clone size: NA
D gene: NA
J gene: TRBJ1-1

CDR3 protein: CASSIIPTSGYADTQYF
CDR3 DNA: TGTGCCAGTAGTATCATTCCGACTAGCGGGTACGCAGATACGCAGTATTTT
V gene: TRBV19
clone size: NA
D gene: TRBD2
J gene: TRBJ2-3

CDR3 protein: CASRPTRLGNEKLFF
CDR3 DNA: TGTGCCAGCAGACCGACCCGATTGGGGAATGAAAAACTGTTTTTT
V gene: TRBV7-9
clone size: NA
D gene: NA
J gene: TRBJ1-4

CDR3 protein: CASSLQGASYQPQHF
CDR3 DNA: TGTGCCAGCTCACTCCAGGGGGCGTCCTATCAGCCCCAGCATTTT
V gene: TRBV18
clone size: NA
D gene: TRBD1
J gene: TRBJ1-5

CDR3 protein: CASSLWGTEETQYF
CDR3 DNA: TGTGCCAGCAGTTTATGGGGGACGGAAGAGACCCAGTACTTC
V gene: TRBV27
clone size: once
D gene: NA
J gene: TRBJ2-5

CDR3 protein: CASSEGWKLFF
CDR3 DNA: TGTGCCAGCAGTGAGGGTTGGAAACTGTTTTTT
V gene: TRBV2
clone size: once
D gene: NA
J gene: TRBJ1-4

CDR3 protein: CASSSPTSYTF
CDR3 DNA: TGTGCCAGCAGCTCCCCCACCTCTTACACCTTC
V gene: TRBV7-9
clone size: NA
D gene: NA
J gene: TRBJ1-2

CDR3 protein: CASSLGPGTANTQYF
CDR3 DNA: TGTGCCAGCAGTTTAGGCCCCGGGACTGCGAATACGCAGTATTTT
V gene: TRBV28
clone size: NA
D gene: NA
J gene: TRBJ2-3

CDR3 protein: CASSSPPGGSGTDTQYF
CDR3 DNA: TGTGCCAGCAGCTCCCCCCCGGGGGGCAGCGGCACAGATACGCAGTATTTT
V gene: TRBV5-6
clone size: NA
D gene: NA
J gene: TRBJ2-3

CDR3 protein: CASYTGTGVNYGYTF
CDR3 DNA: TGTGCCAGTTATACCGGGACAGGGGTAAACTATGGCTACACCTTC
V gene: TRBV19
clone size: few
D gene: TRBD1
J gene: TRBJ1-2

CDR3 protein: CASSFPPLGLHTEAFF
CDR3 DNA: TGTGCCAGCAGTTTCCCCCCCCTAGGGTTGCACACTGAAGCTTTCTTT
V gene: TRBV28
clone size: NA
D gene: NA
J gene: TRBJ1-1

CDR3 protein: CASSGFGELFF
CDR3 DNA: TGTGCCAGCAGCGGATTCGGGGAGCTGTTTTTT
V gene: TRBV7-9
clone size: few
D gene: NA
J gene: TRBJ2-2

CDR3 protein: CASGGGQGTQPQHF
CDR3 DNA: TGTGCCAGCGGGGGGGGACAGGGCACTCAGCCCCAGCATTTT
V gene: TRBV28
clone size: NA
D gene: TRBD1
J gene: TRBJ1-5

CDR3 protein: CASSRSDRAATEAFF
CDR3 DNA: TGTGCCAGCTCACGAAGCGACAGGGCAGCCACTGAAGCTTTCTTT
V gene: TRBV18
clone size: NA
D gene: TRBD1
J gene: TRBJ1-1

CDR3 protein: CASSQVRDRGRVYTF
CDR3 DNA: TGCGCCAGCAGCCAAGTCCGGGACAGGGGGCGAGTCTACACCTTC
V gene: TRBV4-3
clone size: NA
D gene: TRBD1
J gene: TRBJ1-2

CDR3 protein: CASSQVTGKSEYF
CDR3 DNA: TGTGCCAGCAGCCAAGTGACAGGGAAGTCCGAGTATTTT
V gene: TRBV14
clone size: once
D gene: TRBD1
J gene: TRBJ2-3

CDR3 protein: CASSDSRTGAQPQHF
CDR3 DNA: TGTGCCAGCAGTGATAGTAGGACAGGGGCCCAGCCCCAGCATTTT
V gene: TRBV6-1
clone size: NA
D gene: TRBD1
J gene: TRBJ1-5

CDR3 protein: CASSPYKLSREMNEKLFF
CDR3 DNA: TGCGCCAGCAGCCCCTACAAGTTATCACGGGAAATGAATGAAAAACTGTTTTTT
V gene: TRBV4-3
clone size: NA
D gene: NA
J gene: TRBJ1-4

CDR3 protein: CASSRGQSRRSGANVLTF
CDR3 DNA: TGTGCCAGCAGCCGCGGACAAAGCAGGCGGTCTGGGGCCAACGTCCTGACTTTC
V gene: TRBV4-2
clone size: once
D gene: NA
J gene: TRBJ2-6

CDR3 protein: CASSIQGEADQYF
CDR3 DNA: TGTGCCAGCAGTATTCAAGGGGAGGCCGATCAGTACTTC
V gene: TRBV6-1
clone size: NA
D gene: NA
J gene: TRBJ2-7

CDR3 protein: CASSFGTSGDHLYEQYF
CDR3 DNA: TGTGCCAGCAGTTTTGGGACTAGCGGGGACCACCTCTACGAGCAGTACTTC
V gene: TRBV28
clone size: NA
D gene: TRBD2
J gene: TRBJ2-7

CDR3 protein: CASSLVVAGGPYDTQYF
CDR3 DNA: TGCGCCAGCAGCTTGGTGGTAGCGGGAGGGCCTTATGATACGCAGTATTTT
V gene: TRBV5-1
clone size: once
D gene: TRBD2
J gene: TRBJ2-3

CDR3 protein: CASSQGAAGNTIYF
CDR3 DNA: TGTGCCAGCTCACAGGGGGCGGCAGGAAACACCATATATTTT
V gene: TRBV18
clone size: NA
D gene: TRBD1
J gene: TRBJ1-3

CDR3 protein: CASSKGQGSNQPQHF
CDR3 DNA: TGTGCCAGCAGCAAGGGACAGGGGAGCAATCAGCCCCAGCATTTT
V gene: TRBV5-4
clone size: NA
D gene: TRBD1
J gene: TRBJ1-5

CDR3 protein: CASSPRVNYEQYF
CDR3 DNA: TGTGCCAGCTCACCACGCGTTAACTACGAGCAGTACTTC
V gene: TRBV18
clone size: NA
D gene: NA
J gene: TRBJ2-7